This T cell receptor (beta chain) emerged from a study of T cell responses to AZD1222 COVID-19 vaccine. Study-level points and caveats: With two AZD1222 doses given, Spike-specific TCR breadth and depth both rose. Nearly half of the spike-specific TCRs reportedly recognize variant regions that carry no mutations. The donor cohort was predominantly white British with a female majority, and clonal diversity may have been underestimated.

Doses given second, at about 4 or about 12 weeks, were pooled. Method: immunoSEQ multiplex PCR; TCRdb's copy keeps in-frame clones and lacks some. The sample yields about 73,000 clones, around 90% seen once. The ends lost 9 bases at V and 0 bases at J; junction bases unmatched: 10. CDR1 LNHDA and CDR2 SQIVND come from the germline V gene (reference sequence). The CDR3 is 15 amino acids. As regards this clone: What it binds is unknown.

The TCR sequence derives from an adult who received the AZD1222 COVID-19 vaccine. The starting material was peripheral blood, obtained 28 days after the second AZD1222 dose. J is TRBJ1-2 and V is TRBV19, with TRBD1 matching over 7 bases. CDR3 loop: CASWIGQVTNYGYTF. CDR3 in DNA: TGTGCCAGCTGGATTGGACAGGTGACTAACTATGGCTACACCTTC.